Given below is one TCR beta chain in context. Its antigen specificity is not known. Base qualities were left out, and no much larger clone turns up one base away. The trial excluded patients who had a history of autoimmune disease or who were on systemic immunosuppression. Peripheral blood for TCR sequencing was drawn from every dose cohort at baseline, at cycle 4 day 1 and at cycle 7 day 1. Samples were obtained from an open-label, multicenter, first-in-human phase I dose-escalation trial of ivuxolimab. Adults with locally advanced or metastatic melanoma, renal cell, hepatocellular, or head and neck squamous cell carcinoma were enrolled in the trial. CD4+ and CD8+ T cells were sorted separately from peripheral blood before TCR sequencing. This sample is drawn from a study of OX40 agonist ivuxolimab in advanced cancers. For the study in its entirety: Ivuxolimab, which targeted the costimulatory receptor OX40 (CD134), was an agonistic, fully human IgG2 monoclonal antibody. In the dose-escalation cohort, more than 75% of patients were male, and the mean age was approximately 64 years, with a range of about 23 to 90. Of the 50 or so patients in dose escalation, around 19 had hepatocellular carcinoma, some 15 had melanoma, 9 had renal cell carcinoma and 9 had head and neck cancer. Intravenous ivuxolimab was administered to patients every 2 weeks at six dose levels: 0.01, 0.1, 0.3, 1.5, 3 and 10 mg/kg. The point of sequencing TCRbeta in the periphery was to test whether ivuxolimab changed TCR sequence diversity and drove clonal T-cell expansion. Partial responses were achieved by three dose-escalation patients, of whom one had hepatocellular carcinoma and two had cutaneous melanoma. Patients were allowed to have had prior anti-PD-1, anti-PD-L1 or anti-CTLA-4 therapy, and around 40% of the dose-escalation patients had previously received checkpoint inhibitors. The monotherapy dose-escalation portion (N of about 50 patients) of the phase I ivuxolimab trial is reported in the paper.

V and J lose 3 bases and 0 bases, and a span of 9 bases separates them. CDR1 and CDR2 are drawn from the germline V gene: SGDLS, YYNGEE. The CDR3 runs 14 residues from the cysteine to the phenylalanine. The retained sequence is limited to the CDR3, 42 bases, with the frame set at the first base. On the study overall, not on this receptor specifically: After ivuxolimab, expanded clones were on average more numerous among CD8+ T cells than among CD4+ T cells. At doses from 0.1 to 3.0 mg/kg, clonal expansion was seen in both CD4+ and CD8+ blood T cells between baseline and week 6. In the 0.1-3.0 mg/kg groups, partial responders had among the lowest normalized peripheral clonal expansion, particularly in CD8+ T cells. Low levels of normalized T-cell clonal expansion were also seen in some nonresponding patients. Which antigens the clonally expanded peripheral T cells were specific for was not determined.

For sequencing of the TCRbeta CDR3 region, genomic DNA was extracted from the sorted cells. The immunoSEQ Assay was used for sequencing of TCRbeta CDR3 regions. Imported from immuneACCESS, the table was reduced by TCRdb to in-frame sequences with V and J called. These copies leave out some clones; in studies compared against another copy, an unresolved V gene accounts for under half, and the cause of the remainder is not known. The sample table lists about 83,000 clones, about 92% of them with a count of one. The ten largest clones add up to about 8.6% of the sample. The chain couples TRBV9 to TRBJ1-1; perhaps TRBD1 is the D gene, with 5 bases matching. This TCR was recovered from an adult with an advanced solid tumor such as melanoma, head and neck, liver or kidney cancer. The starting material was CD4+ or CD8+ T cells sorted from blood, obtained in a trial of the OX40 agonist ivuxolimab. The CDR3 protein: CASSAGDLNTEAFF. Read as DNA, the sequence is TGTGCCAGCAGCGCCGGGGACCTGAACACTGAAGCTTTCTTT.